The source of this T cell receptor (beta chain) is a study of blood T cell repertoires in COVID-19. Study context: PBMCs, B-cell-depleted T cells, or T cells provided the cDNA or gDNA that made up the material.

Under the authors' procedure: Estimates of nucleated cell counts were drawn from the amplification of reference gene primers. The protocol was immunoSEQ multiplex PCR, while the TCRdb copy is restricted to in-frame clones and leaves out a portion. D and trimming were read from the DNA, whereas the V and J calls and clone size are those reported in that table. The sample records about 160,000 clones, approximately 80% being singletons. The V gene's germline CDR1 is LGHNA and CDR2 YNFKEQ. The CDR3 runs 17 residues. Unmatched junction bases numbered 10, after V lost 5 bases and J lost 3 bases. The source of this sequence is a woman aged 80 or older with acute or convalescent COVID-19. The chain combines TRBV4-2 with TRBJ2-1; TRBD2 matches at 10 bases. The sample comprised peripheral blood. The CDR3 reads CASSKRAGTSDYNEQFF. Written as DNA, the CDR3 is TGTGCCAGCAGCAAAAGGGCCGGGACTAGCGACTACAATGAGCAGTTCTTC.